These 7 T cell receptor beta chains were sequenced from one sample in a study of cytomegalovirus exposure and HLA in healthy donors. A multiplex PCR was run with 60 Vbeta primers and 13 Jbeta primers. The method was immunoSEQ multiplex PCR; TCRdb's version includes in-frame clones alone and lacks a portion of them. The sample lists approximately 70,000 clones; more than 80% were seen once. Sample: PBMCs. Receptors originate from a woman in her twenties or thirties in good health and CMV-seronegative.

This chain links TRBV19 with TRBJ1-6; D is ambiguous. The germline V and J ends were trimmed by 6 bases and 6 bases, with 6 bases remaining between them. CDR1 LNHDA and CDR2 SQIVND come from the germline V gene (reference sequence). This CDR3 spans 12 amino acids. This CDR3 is CASRLGNSPLHF. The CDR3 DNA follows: TGTGCCAGTAGGCTAGGTAATTCACCCCTCCACTTT.

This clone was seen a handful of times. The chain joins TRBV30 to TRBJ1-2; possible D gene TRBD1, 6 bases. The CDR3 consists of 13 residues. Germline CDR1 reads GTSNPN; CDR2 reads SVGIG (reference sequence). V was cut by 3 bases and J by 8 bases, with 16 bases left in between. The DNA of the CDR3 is TGTGCCTGGAGCGCACAGGGAAAGTTGGGCTACACCTTC. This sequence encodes CAWSAQGKLGYTF.

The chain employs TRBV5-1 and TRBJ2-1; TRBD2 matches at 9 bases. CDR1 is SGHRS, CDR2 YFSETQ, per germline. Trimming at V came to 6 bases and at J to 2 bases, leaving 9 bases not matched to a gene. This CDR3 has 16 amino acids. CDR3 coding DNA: TGCGCCAGCACTATAAGCGGGGGGACTACCTACAATGAGCAGTTCTTC. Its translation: CASTISGGTTYNEQFF.

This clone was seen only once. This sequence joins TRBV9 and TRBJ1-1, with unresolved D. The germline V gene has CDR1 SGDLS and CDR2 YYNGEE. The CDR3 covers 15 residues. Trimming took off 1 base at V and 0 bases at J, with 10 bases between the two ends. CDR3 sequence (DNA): TGTGCCAGCAGCGTATTGCAGACAATGAACACTGAAGCTTTCTTT. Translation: CASSVLQTMNTEAFF.

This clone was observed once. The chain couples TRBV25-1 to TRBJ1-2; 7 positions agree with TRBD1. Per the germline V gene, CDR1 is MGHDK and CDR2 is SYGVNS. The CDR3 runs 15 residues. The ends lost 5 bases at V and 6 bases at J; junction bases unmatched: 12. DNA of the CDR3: TGTGCCAGCAGTAACCCGGGACAGCCTTTGAATGGCTACACCTTC. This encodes CASSNPGQPLNGYTF.

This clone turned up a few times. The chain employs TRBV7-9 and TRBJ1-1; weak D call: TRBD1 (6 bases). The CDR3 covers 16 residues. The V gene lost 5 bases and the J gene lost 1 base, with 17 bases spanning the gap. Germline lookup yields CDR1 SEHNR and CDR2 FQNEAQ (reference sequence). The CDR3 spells CASSLTYRERNTEAFF. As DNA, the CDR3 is TGTGCCAGCAGCCTAACTTACAGGGAGAGGAACACTGAAGCTTTCTTT.

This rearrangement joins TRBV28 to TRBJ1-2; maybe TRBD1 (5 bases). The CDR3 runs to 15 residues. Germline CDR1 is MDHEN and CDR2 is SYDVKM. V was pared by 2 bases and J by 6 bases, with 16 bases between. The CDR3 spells CASSLDSSWEDGYTF. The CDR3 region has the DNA TGTGCCAGCAGTTTAGACAGCTCCTGGGAGGATGGCTACACCTTC.